This paragraph reports one T cell receptor beta chain. Germline loops: CDR1 SQVTM, CDR2 ANQGSEA. Trimming removed 6 bases from V and 7 bases from J; junction bases left unmatched: 8. The CDR3 contains 13 residues. The source of the sample is a study of T cell changes during pregnancy in multiple sclerosis. The repertoire was sequenced with immunoSEQ multiplex PCR; TCRdb's copy has only in-frame clones and lacks some. The repertoire holds 70,000 to 80,000 clones, with more than 90% as singletons. This sequence joins TRBV29-1 and TRBJ1-2; 10 nucleotides line up with TRBD1. Sequencing used peripheral blood, obtained after pregnancy. This clonotype originated in a female donor in good health, enrolled as a control in a pregnancy study. The CDR3: CSVRSTGGSGYTF. CDR3 coding DNA: TGCAGCGTCCGCTCGACAGGGGGCAGTGGCTACACCTTC.